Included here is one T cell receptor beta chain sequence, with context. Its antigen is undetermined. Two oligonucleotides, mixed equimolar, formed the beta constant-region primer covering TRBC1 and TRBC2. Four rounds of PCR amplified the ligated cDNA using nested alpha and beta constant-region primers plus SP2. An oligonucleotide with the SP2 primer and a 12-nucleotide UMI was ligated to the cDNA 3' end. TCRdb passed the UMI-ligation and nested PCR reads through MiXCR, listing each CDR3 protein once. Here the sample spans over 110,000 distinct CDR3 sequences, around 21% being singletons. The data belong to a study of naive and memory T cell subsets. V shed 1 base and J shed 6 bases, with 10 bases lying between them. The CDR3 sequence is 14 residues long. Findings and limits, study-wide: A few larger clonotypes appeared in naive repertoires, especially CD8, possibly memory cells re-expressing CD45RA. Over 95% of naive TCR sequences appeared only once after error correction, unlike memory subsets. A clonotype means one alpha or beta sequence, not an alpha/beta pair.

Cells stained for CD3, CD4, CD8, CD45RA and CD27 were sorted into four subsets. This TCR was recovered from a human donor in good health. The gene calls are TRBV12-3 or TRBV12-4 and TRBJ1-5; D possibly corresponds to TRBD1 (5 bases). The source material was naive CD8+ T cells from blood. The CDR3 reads CASSLEGLGQPQHF. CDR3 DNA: TGTGCCAGCAGTTTAGAGGGGTTGGGTCAGCCCCAGCATTTT.